Listed here are 24 T cell receptor beta chains from one sample, sequenced in a study of T cell responses to AZD1222 COVID-19 vaccine. This table comes from immunoSEQ multiplex PCR, and its TCRdb copy is limited to in-frame clones, with some not included. The repertoire has 100,000 to 150,000 clones, about 92% of them found once; the top ten carry about 4.2%. The sample in question was peripheral blood, obtained on day 0 of MenACWY control vaccination. The source of these receptors is an adult in good health.

This chain connects TRBV19 to TRBJ2-1; D ambiguous. Trimming pared 4 bases from V and 3 bases from J, leaving 16 bases between. Germline V gene lookup returns CDR1 LNHDA and CDR2 SQIVND (reference sequence). The CDR3 is 16 residues long. The CDR3 reads CASSTPSGGGYNEQFF. CDR3 coding DNA: TGTGCCAGTAGTACCCCGTCGGGTGGTGGCTACAATGAGCAGTTCTTC.

The chain couples TRBV7-9 to TRBJ2-1; no clear D. Per the germline V gene, CDR1 is SEHNR and CDR2 is FQNEAQ (reference sequence). V was pared by 5 bases and J by 4 bases, with 12 bases between. This CDR3 comprises 14 residues. CDR3 coding DNA: TGTGCCAGCAGCCTCCTGACCCTTTACAATGAGCAGTTCTTC. Protein product: CASSLLTLYNEQFF.

The chain uses TRBV6-2 or TRBV6-3 and TRBJ1-4, with D hard to call. The germline V gene encodes CDR1 MNHEY and CDR2 SVGEGT. V was trimmed by 5 bases and J by 8 bases, leaving 12 bases between them. The CDR3 is 13 residues long. In nucleotides, the CDR3 is TGTGCCAGCAGTCCGATTTTTGGAGAAAAACTGTTTTTT. Protein: CASSPIFGEKLFF.

The chain combines TRBV30 with TRBJ1-2; 7 bases are a match to TRBD1. The V segment lost 3 bases and the J segment 4 bases; nucleotides outside the gene matches: 8. The CDR3 loop spans 14 amino acids. Germline V gene lookup returns CDR1 GTSNPN and CDR2 SVGIG (reference sequence). The CDR3 DNA reads TGTGCCTGGAGATCGGGACAGATTACCTATGGCTACACCTTC. Translating gives CAWRSGQITYGYTF.

This rearrangement joins TRBV6-5 to TRBJ2-7; 11 positions agree with TRBD2. Trimming removed 5 bases from V and 7 bases from J; junction bases left unmatched: 10. The germline V gene encodes CDR1 MNHEY and CDR2 SVGAGI. This CDR3 is 15 amino acids long. CDR3 nucleotide sequence: TGTGCCAGCAGTCCCCTACTAGCGGGAGCGAGGGAGCAGTACTTC. Its protein product is CASSPLLAGAREQYF.

The rearrangement uses TRBV2 and TRBJ1-1, with D perhaps TRBD1 (5 bases). Germline CDR1 and CDR2: SNHLY and FYNNEI. This CDR3 contains 13 residues. V lost 7 bases and J lost 1, with 10 bases in between. The CDR3 reads CASTMGENTEAFF. CDR3 in DNA: TGTGCCAGCACTATGGGGGAGAACACTGAAGCTTTCTTT. Complete variable domain (other parts from reference TRBV2 and TRBJ1-1): EPEVTQTPSHQVTQMGQEVILRCVPISNHLYFYWYRQILGQKVEFLVSFYNNEISEKSEIFDDQFSVERPDGSNFTLKIRSTKLEDSAMYFCASTMGENTEAFFGQGTRLTVV.

V gene TRBV3-1 (or the pseudogene TRBV3-2) combines with J gene TRBJ1-6; D is uncertain. Germline CDR1 and CDR2: LGHDT and YNNKEL (reference sequence). This CDR3 is built from 13 residues. V was pared by 3 bases and J by 12 bases, with 12 bases between. CDR3 protein: CASSQGKIQPLHF. The CDR3 nucleotides are TGTGCCAGCAGCCAGGGGAAAATTCAACCCCTCCACTTT.

The chain carries TRBV28 and TRBJ2-3; 9 bases line up with TRBD1. The CDR3 runs to 16 residues. In germline, CDR1 is MDHEN, CDR2 SYDVKM. The V gene end was trimmed by 5 bases and the J gene end by 0 bases; junction bases not matched to a gene: 6. The CDR3 region is CASSPWDRVSTDTQYF. Written as DNA, the CDR3 is TGTGCCAGCAGTCCCTGGGACAGGGTAAGCACAGATACGCAGTATTTT.

The rearrangement links TRBV7-9 to TRBJ2-3; 9 bases align to TRBD2. The CDR3 is 15 residues long. The germline V gene encodes CDR1 SEHNR and CDR2 FQNEAQ (reference sequence). Losses at the gene ends were 0 bases for V and 8 bases for J; bases not matched to a gene: 6. The CDR3 DNA sequence: TGTGCCAGCAGCTTAGCGCGGGGGGGCCCGCCTACGCAGTATTTT. This encodes CASSLARGGPPTQYF.

The CDR3 region is CASSAGQGASGELFF. For the CDR3, the DNA is TGTGCCAGCAGTGCGGGACAGGGGGCATCCGGGGAGCTGTTTTTT. The chain carries TRBV25-1 and TRBJ2-2; TRBD1 agrees at 12 bases. The CDR3 has 15 amino acids. Germline lookup yields CDR1 MGHDK and CDR2 SYGVNS. The V and J ends lost 4 bases and 6 bases, in that order; junction bases with no gene match: 3.

The V and J genes are TRBV4-1 and TRBJ1-4, with TRBD1 matching over 8 bases. Looked up from germline, CDR1 is MGHRA and CDR2 is YSYEKL. V shed 0 bases, J shed 8 bases, and the junction held 8 bases outside the gene matches. The CDR3 has 16 residues. The CDR3 nucleotides read TGCGCCAGCAGCCAAGATACCGGGACAGGAGGAGAAAAACTGTTTTTT. Its translation: CASSQDTGTGGEKLFF.

This clone was seen once. The V call is TRBV3-1 (or the pseudogene TRBV3-2), the J call TRBJ1-4, with D maybe TRBD1 (5 bases). CDR1 and CDR2 from the germline V gene are LGHDT and YNNKEL (reference sequence). V was clipped by 4 bases and J by 0 bases, with 12 bases between them. CDR3 length: 16 residues. CDR3 sequence (DNA): TGTGCCAGCAGCCCCGAGGGGACTTCAACTAATGAAAAACTGTTTTTT. This codes for CASSPEGTSTNEKLFF.

This chain uses TRBV2 with TRBJ2-6; D gene uncertain. The V and J ends lost 3 bases and 0 bases respectively, with 3 bases between them. The CDR3 extends over 14 amino acids. Germline V gene lookup returns CDR1 SNHLY and CDR2 FYNNEI. Written as DNA, the CDR3 is TGTGCCAGCAGTGACCTCTCTGGGGCCAACGTCCTGACTTTC. This encodes CASSDLSGANVLTF.

This chain joins TRBV2 and TRBJ2-3; perhaps TRBD1 as D (5 bases). Germline V gene sequence: CDR1 SNHLY, CDR2 FYNNEI. Between the trimmed V and J ends, which lost 5 bases and 6 bases, there was a span of 15 bases. CDR3 size: 14 residues. CDR3 in amino acids: CASSRQPGYDTQYF. The CDR3 nucleotides read TGTGCCAGCAGTAGACAGCCCGGCTACGATACGCAGTATTTT.

This chain uses TRBV5-6 with TRBJ1-5; D ambiguous. Germline assignment: CDR1 SGHDT and CDR2 YYEEEE. The CDR3 loop spans 14 amino acids. Trimming left V 6 bases short and J 0 bases short, with 10 bases between. CDR3 DNA: TGTGCCAGCAACGACTACTATAGCAATCAGCCCCAGCATTTT. Its protein is CASNDYYSNQPQHF.

The chain uses TRBV30 and TRBJ1-2, with 7 bases identical to TRBD1. This CDR3 has 13 amino acids. V was pared by 0 bases and J by 7 bases, with 5 bases of the junction left unmatched. CDR1 and CDR2 from the germline V gene are GTSNPN and SVGIG (reference sequence). The CDR3 is CAWSVGTAVGYTF. For the CDR3, the DNA is TGTGCCTGGAGTGTTGGGACAGCTGTTGGCTACACCTTC.

The CDR3 DNA reads TGTGCCAGCAGCTTAGTTGCCGGGAGCACAGATACGCAGTATTTT. This translates into CASSLVAGSTDTQYF. The rearrangement uses TRBV7-6 and TRBJ2-3, with D unclear. CDR3 length: 15 amino acids. Germline CDR1 and CDR2: SGHVS and FNYEAQ. The V gene lost 1 base and the J gene lost 0 bases, with 8 bases spanning the gap.

The chain joins TRBV4-3 to TRBJ2-5; TRBD2 matches 13 bases. V shed 0 bases and J 7 bases; nucleotides not matched to a gene: 11. Germline V gene lookup returns CDR1 LGHNA and CDR2 YSLEER. This CDR3 is built from 18 residues. The CDR3 coding sequence is TGCGCCAGCAGCCAAGATAGACTAGCGGGGGGCCCGACTGGGACCCAGTACTTC. This codes for CASSQDRLAGGPTGTQYF.

The chain joins TRBV7-6 to TRBJ2-5; 12 bases agree with TRBD1. V lost 5 bases to trimming and J lost 5 bases; unmatched junction nucleotides: 9. Per germline, CDR1 SGHVS and CDR2 FNYEAQ. The CDR3 extends over 16 amino acids. In DNA form, the CDR3 reads TGTGCCAGCAGCGGGTGGGACAGGGGGCCTGGGGAGACCCAGTACTTC. Protein sequence: CASSGWDRGPGETQYF.

The rearrangement uses TRBV4-2 and TRBJ1-6; 10 bases match TRBD1. The CDR3 is 18 residues long. Germline V gene sequence: CDR1 LGHNA, CDR2 YNFKEQ. Trimming at V came to 0 bases and at J to 5 bases, leaving 7 bases not matched to a gene. This CDR3 is CASSQDWWGTGDNSPLHF. The CDR3, as DNA: TGTGCCAGCAGCCAAGATTGGTGGGGGACAGGGGATAATTCACCCCTCCACTTT.

The chain couples TRBV28 to TRBJ1-4; no clear D. Between the trimmed V and J ends, which lost 5 bases and 6 bases, there was a span of 16 bases. This CDR3 has 15 residues. CDR1 MDHEN and CDR2 SYDVKM come from the germline V gene. The CDR3 spells CASSPTGGIDEKLFF. DNA for the CDR3: TGTGCCAGCAGTCCCACTGGTGGGATTGATGAAAAACTGTTTTTT.

V is TRBV14 and J is TRBJ2-1, with TRBD2 matching over 11 bases. The CDR3 spans 13 residues. Germline values: CDR1 SGHDN, CDR2 FVKESK. The V segment lost 1 base and the J segment 15 bases; nucleotides outside the gene matches: 5. CDR3 nucleotide sequence: TGTGCCAGCAGCCAAGGACTAGCGGGAATCTCGTTCTTC. It encodes CASSQGLAGISFF. Variable domain in full (rest from reference TRBV14 and TRBJ2-1): EAGVTQFPSHSVIEKGQTVTLRCDPISGHDNLYWYRRVMGKEIKFLLHFVKESKQDESGMPNNRFLAERTGGTYSTLKVQPAELEDSGVYFCASSQGLAGISFFGPGTRLTVL.

This chain uses TRBV20-1 with TRBJ2-3, with unresolved D. V gave up 5 bases and J gave up 5 bases, with 8 bases separating them. Germline-derived CDR1 and CDR2 are DFQATT and SNEGSKA (reference sequence). This CDR3 region has 11 residues. The CDR3 sequence is CSAPLVDTQYF. Here the CDR3 DNA reads TGCAGTGCTCCCCTGGTAGATACGCAGTATTTT.

The chain is built from TRBV2 and TRBJ2-7; D may match TRBD1 or TRBD2 (5 bases each). Germline V gives CDR1 SNHLY, CDR2 FYNNEI. Trimming removed 8 bases at V and 1 base at J, with 9 bases between. The CDR3 has 12 residues. The CDR3 coding sequence is TGTGCCAGCCGGGGCCCATCCTACGAGCAGTACGTC. This encodes CASRGPSYEQYV.